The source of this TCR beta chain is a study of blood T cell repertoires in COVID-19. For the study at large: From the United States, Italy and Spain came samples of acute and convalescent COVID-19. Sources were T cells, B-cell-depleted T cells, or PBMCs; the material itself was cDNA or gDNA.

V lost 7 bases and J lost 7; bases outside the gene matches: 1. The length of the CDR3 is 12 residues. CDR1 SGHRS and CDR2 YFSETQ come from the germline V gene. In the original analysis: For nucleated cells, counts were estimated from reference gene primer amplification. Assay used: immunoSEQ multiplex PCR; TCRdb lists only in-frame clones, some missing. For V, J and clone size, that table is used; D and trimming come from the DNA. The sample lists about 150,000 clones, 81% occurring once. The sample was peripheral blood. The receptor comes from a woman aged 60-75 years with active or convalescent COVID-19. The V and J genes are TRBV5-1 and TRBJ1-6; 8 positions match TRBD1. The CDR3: CASRQGNSPLHF. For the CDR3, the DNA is TGCGCCAGCCGACAGGGGAATTCACCCCTCCACTTT.